The sample holds a few counts of the clone carrying this T cell receptor (beta chain). Being one base from a much bigger clone, this may be a read error. In the authors' methods: A papillary thyroid cancer distant-metastasis classifier was built from CDR3 differences across clinicopathological groups. TCRdb re-called the PCR reads with MiXCR. The V and J calls were determined by TCRdb, not by the authors. The top ten clones hold about 10% of a sample with some 19,000 clones, roughly a quarter of them seen once. This CDR3 has 15 amino acids. V lost 4 bases, J lost 5 bases, and 9 bases stayed unmatched. From germline, CDR1 is SGHRS and CDR2 YFSETQ. No treatment had been given to any patient before thyroid surgery. The data belong to a study of metastatic and nonmetastatic thyroid tumors.

The TCR comes from a female donor with papillary thyroid cancer or a benign thyroid nodule (not recorded which). Some clones in this sample may be carry-over from other donors' samples. This chain connects TRBV5-1 to TRBJ2-5; TRBD2 matches at 9 bases. The sample taken for sequencing was tumor tissue. The CDR3 loop reads CASSRSGRDGETQYF. The CDR3 DNA reads TGCGCCAGCAGCCGTAGCGGGAGAGATGGGGAGACCCAGTACTTC.